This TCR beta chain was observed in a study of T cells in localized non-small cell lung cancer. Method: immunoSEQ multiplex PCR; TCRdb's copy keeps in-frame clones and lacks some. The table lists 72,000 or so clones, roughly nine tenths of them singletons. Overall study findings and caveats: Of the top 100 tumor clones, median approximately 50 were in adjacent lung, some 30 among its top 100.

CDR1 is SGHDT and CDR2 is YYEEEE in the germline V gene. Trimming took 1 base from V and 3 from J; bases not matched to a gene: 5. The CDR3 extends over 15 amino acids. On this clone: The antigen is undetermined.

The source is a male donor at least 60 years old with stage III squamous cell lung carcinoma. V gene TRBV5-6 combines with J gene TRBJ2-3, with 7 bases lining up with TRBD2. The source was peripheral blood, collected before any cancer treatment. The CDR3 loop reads CASSLMSSGTDTQYF. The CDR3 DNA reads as TGTGCCAGCAGCTTGATGTCTAGCGGAACAGATACGCAGTATTTT.